These 25 T cell receptor beta chains share one sample of origin, sequenced in a study of control samples from healthy donors and cancer patients (dated by TCRdb to about 2020). Receptors were amplified or captured by the immunoSEQ multiplex PCR assay. Sourced from immuneACCESS, this table was stored by TCRdb with only in-frame sequences that have V and J called. A share of the clones is absent; for the studies checked, an unresolved V gene accounts for under half, and the remainder has no known explanation. The sample has around 82,000 clones on record, 80% to 90% of them singletons. The top ten constitute about a fifth of the sample. Sequencing used blood. These receptors all stem from a man aged 50 to 59 in good health.

The chain's CDR3 is CASSLDSNSPLHF. CDR3 DNA: TGTGCCAGCAGCTTAGATAGTAATTCACCCCTCCACTTT. The chain combines TRBV7-2 with TRBJ1-6, with unresolved D. V dropped 1 base and J dropped 6 bases, with 4 bases sitting between them. This CDR3 comprises 13 residues. The germline gives CDR1 SGHTA, CDR2 FQGNSA. Variable domain in full (rest from reference TRBV7-2 and TRBJ1-6): GAGVSQSPSNKVTEKGKDVELRCDPISGHTALYWYRQSLGQGLEFLIYFQGNSAPDKSGLPSDRFSAERTGGSVSTLTIQRTQQEDSAVYLCASSLDSNSPLHFGNGTRLTVT.

This chain uses TRBV5-1 with TRBJ2-5; maybe TRBD1 (6 bases). The CDR3 loop spans 16 amino acids. Germline assignment: CDR1 SGHRS and CDR2 YFSETQ. The V end lost 1 base, the J end lost 1 base, and 14 bases lay between the germline ends. CDR3 loop: CASSLYPGQGQETQYF. The CDR3 bases are TGCGCCAGCAGCTTGTATCCGGGACAAGGCCAAGAGACCCAGTACTTC.

The chain is built from TRBV29-1 and TRBJ2-5, with 7 bases aligning to TRBD1. This CDR3 region has 13 residues. The trim removed 7 bases at V and 5 bases at J, leaving 10 bases unmatched. Germline values: CDR1 SQVTM, CDR2 ANQGSEA. CDR3 DNA: TGCAGCGCGAGACAGGGTGCTCAGGAGACCCAGTACTTC. Encoded protein: CSARQGAQETQYF.

This chain uses TRBV10-2 with TRBJ2-7, with TRBD2 identical over 8 bases. This CDR3 is built from 15 residues. CDR1 WSHSY and CDR2 SAAADI come from the germline V gene. V lost 3 bases to trimming and J lost 3 bases; unmatched junction nucleotides: 7. CDR3 coding DNA: TGCGCCAGCAGTGATCTAGCGGGTCATCTCTACGAGCAGTACGTC. This codes for CASSDLAGHLYEQYV.

V usage is TRBV7-3 and J usage is TRBJ2-5; D unresolved. Germline lookup yields CDR1 SGHTA and CDR2 FQGTGA. Trimming removed 5 bases from V and 1 base from J, with 8 bases in between. This CDR3 region has 13 residues. The CDR3: CASSRGLQETQYF. The CDR3 bases are TGTGCCAGCAGCCGAGGCCTCCAAGAGACCCAGTACTTC. The whole variable domain, remainder taken from reference TRBV7-3 and TRBJ2-5, is GAGVSQTPSNKVTEKGKYVELRCDPISGHTALYWYRQSLGQGPEFLIYFQGTGAADDSGLPNDRFFAVRPEGSVSTLKIQRTERGDSAVYLCASSRGLQETQYFGPGTRLLVL.

This clone was found once. The chain joins TRBV3-1 (or the pseudogene TRBV3-2) to TRBJ2-3, with 13 bases matching TRBD2. The CDR3 has 17 amino acids. Looked up from germline, CDR1 is LGHDT and CDR2 is YNNKEL (reference sequence). J was trimmed by 4 bases and V by 3 bases; bases with no gene match: 7. The CDR3 protein is CASSQRLAGGFPDTQYF. For the CDR3, the DNA is TGTGCCAGCAGCCAGCGACTAGCGGGGGGTTTCCCAGATACGCAGTATTTT.

This chain uses TRBV11-2 with TRBJ1-2; 7 nucleotides line up with TRBD1. Germline V gene sequence: CDR1 SGHAT, CDR2 FQNNGV. V was pared by 5 bases and J by 0 bases, with 6 bases of the junction left unmatched. The CDR3 has 15 amino acids. CDR3 nucleotides: TGTGCCAGCAGCACGGGGACAGCAGCTAACTATGGCTACACCTTC. This translates into CASSTGTAANYGYTF.

The chain employs TRBV4-3 and TRBJ1-1; the D gene is possibly TRBD1 (5 bases). The germline V gene has CDR1 LGHNA and CDR2 YSLEER. This CDR3 is built from 16 residues. V lost 1 base, J lost 4 bases, and 16 bases lay in between. The CDR3: CASSQVGKGRGTEAFF. The CDR3 DNA reads TGCGCCAGCAGCCAAGTGGGAAAGGGGCGAGGCACTGAAGCTTTCTTT.

This clone has only a few counts. The gene calls are TRBV7-9 and TRBJ1-4, with a tentative D call TRBD1 (5 bases). V lost 10 bases to trimming and J lost 5 bases, with 17 bases between them. Per the germline V gene, CDR1 is SEHNR and CDR2 is FQNEAQ (reference sequence). The CDR3 contains 14 residues. The CDR3 nucleotides read TGTGCCATCACCCCGGGGACGGAAAATGAAAAACTGTTTTTT. Protein: CAITPGTENEKLFF.

This clone has only one observation. The chain employs TRBV7-2 and TRBJ2-3; TRBD2 aligns across 10 bases. The CDR3 runs 15 residues. Germline CDR1 is SGHTA and CDR2 is FQGNSA. V shed 4 bases, J shed 8 bases, and the junction held 9 bases outside the gene matches. The CDR3 DNA reads as TGTGCCAGCAGCTCGACTAGCGGGTCCGTCGTTACGCAGTATTTT. Translated: CASSSTSGSVVTQYF.

The chain combines TRBV19 with TRBJ1-1; tentative D call: TRBD1 (6 bases). Germline-derived CDR1 and CDR2 are LNHDA and SQIVND (reference sequence). Trimming removed 4 bases from V and 3 bases from J, with 15 bases in between. This CDR3 is built from 15 residues. For the CDR3, the DNA is TGTGCCAGTAGTACCCTCCGTCCAGGGGACACTGAAGCTTTCTTT. Translation: CASSTLRPGDTEAFF.

The chain joins TRBV14 to TRBJ2-1; 12 bases are a match to TRBD2. This CDR3 region has 18 residues. CDR1 and CDR2 from the germline V gene are SGHDN and FVKESK. V trimming: 2 bases; J trimming: 8 bases; junction bases outside the gene matches: 13. CDR3 loop: CASSQNDLTSGRRYEQFF. CDR3 nucleotides: TGTGCCAGCAGCCAAAACGATCTTACTAGCGGGAGGAGGTATGAGCAGTTCTTC.

The chain joins TRBV2 to TRBJ2-1; D unresolved. Germline-derived CDR1 and CDR2 are SNHLY and FYNNEI. The V end was cut by 8 bases, the J end by 6 bases, with 11 bases between. This CDR3 spans 12 amino acids. CDR3 nucleotide sequence: TGTGCCAGCGGTAGTATCGGCAATGAGCAGTTCTTC. Translating gives CASGSIGNEQFF.

The chain joins TRBV10-3 to TRBJ2-2, with D possibly called TRBD1 or TRBD2 (6 bases each). There are 16 residues in the CDR3. The ends were cut back, 0 bases at V and 5 bases at J, with 13 bases in the middle. CDR1 ENHRY and CDR2 SYGVKD come from the germline V gene. CDR3 loop: CAISESLGAGTGELFF. The CDR3 region has the DNA TGTGCCATCAGTGAGTCGTTGGGGGCGGGGACCGGGGAGCTGTTTTTT.

The table lists this clone with a count of one. This rearrangement joins TRBV5-1 to TRBJ2-3; 9 bases line up with TRBD2. The junction had 7 bases not matched to a gene; V was cut back by 7 bases and J by 13 bases. CDR1 SGHRS and CDR2 YFSETQ come from the germline V gene. There are 11 residues in the CDR3. The CDR3 DNA follows: TGCGCCAGCGATAGGCTAGCGGGGAAGTATTTT. Its translation: CASDRLAGKYF.

CDR3 loop: CASSQGLGEQYF. In nucleotides, the CDR3 is TGTGCCAGCAGCCAGGGCTTGGGGGAGCAGTACTTC. This chain uses TRBV9 with TRBJ2-7; D perhaps matches TRBD1 (5 bases). Per the germline V gene, CDR1 is SGDLS and CDR2 is YYNGEE. CDR3 length: 12 amino acids. V lost 4 bases, J lost 7 bases, and 12 bases lay in between.

The chain uses TRBV5-6 and TRBJ2-7; D unclear. Germline CDR1 is SGHDT and CDR2 is YYEEEE. The V and J ends lost 0 bases and 4 bases respectively, with 5 bases between them. This CDR3 is built from 12 residues. The CDR3 reads CASSLGEYEQYV. The DNA for the CDR3 is TGTGCCAGCAGCTTGGGAGAATACGAGCAGTACGTC.

The chain uses TRBV24-1 and TRBJ1-2; D perhaps matches TRBD1 (5 bases). With 4 bases removed from V and 4 bases from J, the gap between germline ends came to 12 bases. CDR3 length: 14 residues. Looked up from germline, CDR1 is KGHDR and CDR2 is SFDVKD. CDR3 DNA sequence: TGTGCCACCAGTGAAAACGACAGACTCTATGGCTACACCTTC. Translated, it gives CATSENDRLYGYTF.

The chain links TRBV4-1 to TRBJ2-7; D is unresolved. CDR3 length equals 14 residues. Trimming shortened V by 1 base and J by 7 bases, and 14 bases separated the two germline ends. In germline, CDR1 is MGHRA, CDR2 YSYEKL. Written as DNA, the CDR3 is TGCGCCAGCAGCCAAGCCGACGGAGCTCGGGAGCAGTACTTC. Translating it yields CASSQADGAREQYF.

V and J are TRBV7-9 and TRBJ2-1; maybe TRBD2 (5 bases). Trimming pared 2 bases from V and 10 bases from J, leaving 12 bases between. Germline CDR1 and CDR2: SEHNR and FQNEAQ (reference sequence). The CDR3 is made up of 13 amino acids. The DNA for the CDR3 is TGTGCCAGCAGCTTACGCGCTGACTACGAGCAGTTCTTC. Translated: CASSLRADYEQFF.

This clone has just a few counts. The chain uses TRBV21-1 and TRBJ2-1; the D call in the table, TRBD2, was not verified against the DNA. TRBV21-1 is tagged as a pseudogene. The CDR3 runs 14 residues. The CDR3 DNA reads TGTGCCAGCAGCAGAGAATTAGCGGGAGTGGAGCAGTTCTTC. Its translation is CASSRELAGVEQFF.

This chain links TRBV11-3 with TRBJ2-1, with 8 bases lining up with TRBD2. From germline, CDR1 is SGHNT and CDR2 YENEEA. J was trimmed by 6 bases and V by 5 bases; bases with no gene match: 15. This CDR3 is 17 amino acids long. For the CDR3, the DNA is TGTGCCAGCAGCCCCCCTTCCTCCGGGACTAGGGGCAATGAGCAGTTCTTC. It codes for CASSPPSSGTRGNEQFF.

V gene TRBV7-2 combines with J gene TRBJ2-7, with TRBD2 as a possible D gene (6 bases). CDR3 length equals 15 residues. Germline values: CDR1 SGHTA, CDR2 FQGNSA. Trimming removed 5 bases at V and 1 base at J, with 15 bases between. The CDR3 region has the DNA TGTGCCAGCAGCAATAGCGGAGGAGGTTCCTACGAGCAGTACTTC. As protein: CASSNSGGGSYEQYF.

This chain joins TRBV28 and TRBJ2-5; D might be TRBD2 (6 bases). The CDR3 totals 14 residues. Trimming removed 5 bases from V and 5 bases from J, with 15 bases in between. Germline CDR1 is MDHEN and CDR2 is SYDVKM. This chain's CDR3 is CASSPPGGEETQYF. The CDR3 DNA follows: TGTGCCAGCAGTCCCCCCGGGGGTGAGGAGACCCAGTACTTC.

The chain recombines TRBV2 with TRBJ2-6; possibly TRBD1 for D (5 bases). There are 14 residues in the CDR3. CDR1 and CDR2 from the germline V gene are SNHLY and FYNNEI. The V and J ends lost 3 bases and 2 bases respectively, with 5 bases between them. This CDR3 reads CASSDRAGANVLTF. Here the CDR3 DNA reads TGTGCCAGCAGTGACAGGGCTGGGGCCAACGTCCTGACTTTC.